Below, 25 T cell receptor beta chains from the same sample are listed, as sequenced in a study of CD8 T cells in Susac syndrome. About 0.5 to 1 ug RNA was reverse transcribed with random hexamers. TCRdb independently ran MiXCR on the immunoSEQ multiplex PCR reads; one entry per CDR3 protein. The sample lists about 150,000 distinct CDR3 sequences, almost 96% seen once, with less than 0.085% in the top ten. The sample taken for sequencing was CD4+ T cells from PBMCs. The receptors were gathered from a human donor with Susac syndrome.

The gene calls are TRBV29-1 and TRBJ1-2, with D uncertain. Per germline, CDR1 SQVTM and CDR2 ANQGSEA. CDR3 size: 13 residues. The V gene lost 4 bases and the J gene lost 2 bases, with 11 bases spanning the gap. In nucleotides, the CDR3 is TGCAGCGTTGCCTCAGGCACCAACTATGGCTACACCTTC. This codes for CSVASGTNYGYTF.

The chain employs TRBV6-5 and TRBJ1-1, with a tentative D call TRBD1 (5 bases). Trimming took off 6 bases at V and 5 bases at J, with 10 bases between the two ends. The CDR3 loop spans 12 amino acids. Germline V lookup: CDR1 MNHEY, CDR2 SVGAGI. The CDR3 sequence is CASRRWGTEAFF. The DNA of the CDR3 is TGTGCCAGCAGACGATGGGGGACTGAAGCTTTCTTT.

The chain links TRBV5-6 to TRBJ2-3; D is undetermined. V gave up 4 bases and J gave up 8 bases, with 17 bases separating them. CDR1 is SGHDT and CDR2 is YYEEEE in the germline V gene. This CDR3 comprises 14 residues. The DNA for the CDR3 is TGTGCCAGCAGCGTAACGCGACCTGGCGCTACGCAGTATTTT. Translated, it gives CASSVTRPGATQYF.

This clonotype was seen a single time. The CDR3 sequence is CASKNRAAETQYF. CDR3 in DNA: TGTGCCAGCAAGAACAGGGCGGCAGAGACCCAGTACTTC. The chain recombines TRBV12-3 or TRBV12-4 with TRBJ2-5; D possibly corresponds to TRBD1 (6 bases). The CDR3 is made up of 13 amino acids. The V and J ends lost 7 bases and 4 bases respectively, with 13 bases between them.

The chain couples TRBV4-1 to TRBJ2-1; TRBD2 matches at 10 bases. CDR1 and CDR2 from the germline V gene are MGHRA and YSYEKL. With V trimmed by 1 base and J by 4 bases, 4 bases remained unmatched. This CDR3 comprises 16 residues. In DNA, the CDR3 is TGCGCCAGCAGCCAAGCCTGGACTAGCGGATACAATGAGCAGTTCTTC. Translation: CASSQAWTSGYNEQFF.

This clonotype was seen a single time. The junction does not match germline at one end; this may be a read error. The chain uses TRBV9 and TRBJ2-1, with unresolved D. Germline loops: CDR1 SGDLS, CDR2 YYNGEE. The CDR3 has 13 residues. Here the CDR3 DNA reads TGTGCCAGCAGCCCCACCGCGAGCAATCAGCAGTTCTTC. It codes for CASSPTASNQQFF.

This clonotype was found once. The genes are TRBV28 and TRBJ1-5, with 10 bases that match TRBD1. Germline lookup yields CDR1 MDHEN and CDR2 SYDVKM. This CDR3 is built from 14 residues. After removal of 5 bases from V and 9 bases from J, the junction contained 7 bases not matched to a gene. CDR3 sequence (DNA): TGTGCCAGCAGTCTAGGACAGGGGGGTCGGCCCCAGCATTTT. Amino acids: CASSLGQGGRPQHF.

This chain joins TRBV6-1 and TRBJ2-7, with 9 bases identical to TRBD1. Unmatched junction bases numbered 14, after V lost 6 bases and J lost 5 bases. The V gene's germline CDR1 is MNHNS and CDR2 SASEGT. CDR3 length: 16 amino acids. The DNA of the CDR3 is TGTGCCAGCAGATGGTGGGCGGGACAGGGATCCCACGAGCAGTACTTC. Its translation is CASRWWAGQGSHEQYF.

This chain uses TRBV29-1 with TRBJ2-1; TRBD2 might be the D (5 bases). This CDR3 region has 15 residues. Trimming removed 6 bases at V and 3 bases at J, with 18 bases between. CDR1 is SQVTM, CDR2 ANQGSEA, per germline. CDR3 sequence reads: CSVNRGSGSYNEQFF. The CDR3 DNA reads as TGCAGCGTGAACCGAGGGTCAGGCAGCTACAATGAGCAGTTCTTC.

V and J are TRBV6-6 and TRBJ1-2; TRBD1 is a possible D gene (5 bases). Germline CDR1 reads MNHNY; CDR2 reads SVGAGI (reference sequence). The CDR3 runs 13 residues. V was shortened by 2 bases and J by 5 bases, with 9 bases between the two germline ends. The CDR3, as DNA: TGTGCCAGCAGTTACGGGGGTGGGTATGGCTACACCTTC. Its protein is CASSYGGGYGYTF.

The V gene is TRBV7-2, the J gene TRBJ2-3, with 12 bases matching TRBD2. V lost 4 bases and J lost 5; bases outside the gene matches: 7. The CDR3 is 16 amino acids. CDR1 SGHTA and CDR2 FQGNSA come from the germline V gene. DNA for the CDR3: TGTGCCAGCAGCTCCAGACTAGCGGGGGCGGGAGATACGCAGTATTTT. Amino acids: CASSSRLAGAGDTQYF.

The rearrangement uses TRBV5-4 and TRBJ2-5, with 10 bases identical to TRBD2. J lost 2 bases, V lost 1 base, and 2 bases had no gene match. There are 15 residues in the CDR3. Per the germline V gene, CDR1 is SGHNT and CDR2 is YYREEE (reference sequence). CDR3 amino acids: CASSLTSGTQETQYF. The CDR3 coding sequence is TGTGCCAGCAGCTTGACTAGCGGGACGCAAGAGACCCAGTACTTC.

This chain connects TRBV12-3 or TRBV12-4 to TRBJ2-1; unclear D gene. Deletions cut 5 bases from V and 9 bases from J, with 8 bases between. This CDR3 spans 11 amino acids. Written as DNA, the CDR3 is TGTGCCAGCAGTACAGCCCTTGAGCAGTTCTTC. The encoded protein is CASSTALEQFF.

This chain joins TRBV7-8 and TRBJ1-1; possibly TRBD1 for D (6 bases). Deletions cut 6 bases from V and 11 bases from J, with 22 bases between. CDR3 length equals 14 residues. CDR1 and CDR2 (germline): SGHVS, FQNEAQ. CDR3 sequence (DNA): TGTGCCAGCAGTCCCCGCAGGGGCGACCTTCGGGCTTTCTTT. Amino acid sequence: CASSPRRGDLRAFF.

V is TRBV13 and J is TRBJ2-1, with 11 bases aligning to TRBD2. V dropped 8 bases and J dropped 10; count of bases not matched to a gene: 13. CDR1 is PRHDT, CDR2 FYEKMQ, per germline (reference sequence). This CDR3 has 15 residues. The CDR3 region is CASGASGGPLGEQFF. The CDR3 DNA is TGTGCCAGCGGAGCTAGCGGGGGGCCCCTGGGGGAGCAGTTCTTC.

This rearrangement joins TRBV11-2 to TRBJ2-1; D is ambiguous. The V and J ends lost 5 bases and 9 bases respectively, with 14 bases between them. This CDR3 comprises 13 residues. Germline V lookup: CDR1 SGHAT, CDR2 FQNNGV. CDR3 residues: CASSTEAVSEQFF. The CDR3 DNA sequence: TGTGCCAGCAGCACCGAGGCGGTCAGTGAGCAGTTCTTC. The whole variable domain, remainder taken from reference TRBV11-2 and TRBJ2-1, is EAGVAQSPRYKIIEKRQSVAFWCNPISGHATLYWYQQILGQGPKLLIQFQNNGVVDDSQLPKDRFSAERLKGVDSTLKIQPAKLEDSAVYLCASSTEAVSEQFFGPGTRLTVL.

The J gene is TRBJ2-5, the V gene TRBV7-9; D not certain. The CDR3 loop spans 13 amino acids. V was shortened by 5 bases and J by 5 bases, with 12 bases between the two germline ends. Germline V gene lookup returns CDR1 SEHNR and CDR2 FQNEAQ (reference sequence). CDR3 residues: CASSRAPGETQYF. The CDR3 DNA follows: TGTGCCAGCAGCCGAGCCCCTGGGGAGACCCAGTACTTC.

V and J are TRBV5-4 and TRBJ2-3, with 7 bases that match TRBD1. Germline loops: CDR1 SGHNT, CDR2 YYREEE (reference sequence). V gave up 3 bases and J gave up 6 bases; unmatched junction bases: 7. The CDR3 is 14 residues long. CDR3 sequence (DNA): TGTGCCAGCAGCTCACAAGAACAGGGGGATACGCAGTATTTT. Its protein is CASSSQEQGDTQYF.

J is TRBJ2-2 and V is TRBV3-1; D is perhaps TRBD1 or TRBD2 (5 bases each). Germline V gene lookup returns CDR1 LGHDT and CDR2 YNNKEL (reference sequence). Trimming removed 4 bases at V and 6 bases at J, with 18 bases between. CDR3 length: 16 amino acids. CDR3 nucleotides: TGTGCCAGCAGCCGCCACGGGGACGTGTACGCCGGGGAGCTGTTTTTT. Encoded protein: CASSRHGDVYAGELFF.

V gene TRBV12-3 or TRBV12-4 combines with J gene TRBJ2-2; 9 bases fit TRBD2. The CDR3 extends over 19 amino acids. Trimming removed 0 bases from V and 6 bases from J; junction bases left unmatched: 14. The CDR3 nucleotides are TGTGCCAGCAGTTTAGCCGCCCTAGCGGGGCCCAGGGGGGCCGGGGAGCTGTTTTTT. The encoded protein is CASSLAALAGPRGAGELFF.

V and J are TRBV20-1 and TRBJ1-3; 7 nucleotides match TRBD1. Per the germline V gene, CDR1 is DFQATT and CDR2 is SNEGSKA (reference sequence). V lost 6 bases, J lost 0 bases, and 5 bases stayed unmatched. This CDR3 is 14 amino acids long. CDR3 amino acids: CSAWGQTSGNTIYF. CDR3 bases: TGCAGTGCGTGGGGACAGACCTCTGGAAACACCATATATTTT.

The rearrangement uses TRBV18 and TRBJ2-7; D is undetermined. The CDR3 is 12 amino acids. The V end lost 3 bases, the J end lost 7 bases, and 10 bases lay between the germline ends. CDR1 and CDR2 from the germline V gene are KGHSH and LQKENI. CDR3 in amino acids: CASSPPTGEQYF. CDR3 bases: TGTGCCAGCTCACCCCCCACCGGGGAGCAGTACTTC.

The rearrangement uses TRBV5-1 and TRBJ1-1, with D uncertain. V lost 1 base to trimming and J lost 2 bases, with 9 bases between them. There are 14 residues in the CDR3. Germline assignment: CDR1 SGHRS and CDR2 YFSETQ. The CDR3 sequence is CASSLSGYNTEAFF. CDR3 DNA sequence: TGCGCCAGCAGCTTGTCAGGTTACAACACTGAAGCTTTCTTT.

This chain connects TRBV20-1 to TRBJ1-5, with D maybe TRBD1 (6 bases). The V gene lost 3 bases and the J gene lost 0 bases, with 15 bases spanning the gap. This CDR3 region has 16 residues. From germline, CDR1 is DFQATT and CDR2 SNEGSKA (reference sequence). Here the CDR3 DNA reads TGCAGTGCTAGGTCTGGACAGAGCTATAGCAATCAGCCCCAGCATTTT. This encodes CSARSGQSYSNQPQHF.

The chain carries TRBV12-3 or TRBV12-4 and TRBJ2-5, with a possible D match to TRBD2 (5 bases). This CDR3 spans 20 amino acids. Trimming took off 3 bases at V and 4 bases at J, with 30 bases between the two ends. The CDR3 sequence: CASSFGGWSTPERVRETQYF. The CDR3 region has the DNA TGTGCCAGCAGTTTTGGAGGTTGGAGCACACCCGAGAGGGTCCGAGAGACCCAGTACTTC.